This TCR beta chain was identified during a study of regulatory T cells in long-lasting Graves disease. CDR1 and CDR2 (germline): MRHNA, SNTAGT. The CDR3 has 19 residues. V shed 5 bases and J 0 bases; nucleotides not matched to a gene: 16. The table lists this clonotype with a few counts. The authors built TCR beta libraries using iRepertoire HTBI primers and Arm-PCR of CDR3 regions. TCRdb re-called the multiplex PCR reads with MiXCR, one entry per CDR3 protein. The repertoire holds 700,000 or so distinct CDR3 sequences, with about 32% as singletons. Specified time point: persistent/refractory GD, antithyroid drugs over 5 years with positive TRAb. PBMCs were the source of the RNA used for TCR sequencing.

The chain employs TRBV6-4 and TRBJ1-3; 7 nucleotides line up with TRBD1. The sequence derives from a female donor with Graves disease. The source was peripheral blood mononuclear cells (PBMCs), collected when the disease was refractory, from a patient treated with antithyroid drugs. Written as DNA, the CDR3 is TGTGCCAGCAGTTACGCCCGACATAAGGCAGGGGGCTCTGGAAACACCATATATTTT. Its translation: CASSYARHKAGGSGNTIYF.